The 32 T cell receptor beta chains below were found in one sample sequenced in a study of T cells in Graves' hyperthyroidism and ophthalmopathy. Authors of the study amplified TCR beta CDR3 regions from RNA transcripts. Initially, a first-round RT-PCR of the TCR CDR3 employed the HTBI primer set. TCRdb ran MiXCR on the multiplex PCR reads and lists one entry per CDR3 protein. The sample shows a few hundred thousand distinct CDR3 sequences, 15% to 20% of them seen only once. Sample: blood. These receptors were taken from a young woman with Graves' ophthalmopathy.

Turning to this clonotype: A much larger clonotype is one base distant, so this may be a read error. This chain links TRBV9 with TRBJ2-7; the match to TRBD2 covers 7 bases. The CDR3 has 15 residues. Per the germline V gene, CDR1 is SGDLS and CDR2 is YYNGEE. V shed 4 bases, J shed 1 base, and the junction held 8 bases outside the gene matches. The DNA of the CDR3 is TGTGCCAGCAGCCCCACTCGGGAGGAGTCCTACGAGCAGTACTTC. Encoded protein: CASSPTREESYEQYF.

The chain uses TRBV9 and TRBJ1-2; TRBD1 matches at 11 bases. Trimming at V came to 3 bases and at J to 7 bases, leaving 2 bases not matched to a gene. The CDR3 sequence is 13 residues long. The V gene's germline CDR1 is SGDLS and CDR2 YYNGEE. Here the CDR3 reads CASSGGQGGGYTF. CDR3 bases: TGTGCCAGCAGCGGGGGACAGGGGGGTGGCTACACCTTC.

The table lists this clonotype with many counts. This CDR3 reads CASSRTDTQYF. Written as DNA, the CDR3 is TGTGCCAGCAGCCGCACAGATACGCAGTATTTT. The V call is TRBV28, the J call TRBJ2-3; the D is unclear. V was clipped by 6 bases and J by 1 base, with 2 bases between them. This CDR3 comprises 11 residues. The V gene's germline CDR1 is MDHEN and CDR2 SYDVKM. Together with reference TRBV28 and TRBJ2-3, the CDR3 gives the full variable domain: DVKVTQSSRYLVKRTGEKVFLECVQDMDHENMFWYRQDPGLGLRLIYFSYDVKMKEKGDIPEGYSVSREKKERFSLILESASTNQTSMYLCASSRTDTQYFGPGTRLTVL.

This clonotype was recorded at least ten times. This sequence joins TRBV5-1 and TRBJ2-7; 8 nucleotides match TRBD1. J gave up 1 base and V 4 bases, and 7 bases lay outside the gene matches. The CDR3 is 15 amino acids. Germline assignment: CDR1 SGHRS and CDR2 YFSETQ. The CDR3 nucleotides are TGCGCCAGCAGCATCAGGACAGGGACATCCTACGAGCAGTACTTC. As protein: CASSIRTGTSYEQYF. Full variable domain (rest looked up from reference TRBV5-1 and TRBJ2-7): KAGVTQTPRYLIKTRGQQVTLSCSPISGHRSVSWYQQTPGQGLQFLFEYFSETQRNKGNFPGRFSGRQFSNSRSEMNVSTLELGDSALYLCASSIRTGTSYEQYFGPGTRLTVT.

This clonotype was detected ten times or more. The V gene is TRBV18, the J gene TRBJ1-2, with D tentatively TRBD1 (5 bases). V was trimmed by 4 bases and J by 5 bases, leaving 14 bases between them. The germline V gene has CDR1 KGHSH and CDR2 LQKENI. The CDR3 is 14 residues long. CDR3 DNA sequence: TGTGCCAGCTCACTACTTGCGGGGCCTTATGGCTACACCTTC. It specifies CASSLLAGPYGYTF.

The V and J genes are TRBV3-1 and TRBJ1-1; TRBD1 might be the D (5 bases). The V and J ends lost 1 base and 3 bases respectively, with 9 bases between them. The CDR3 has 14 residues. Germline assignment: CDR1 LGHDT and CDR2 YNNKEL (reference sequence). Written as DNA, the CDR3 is TGTGCCAGCAGCCAAGTCAGGGAGGACACTGAAGCTTTCTTT. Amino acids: CASSQVREDTEAFF.

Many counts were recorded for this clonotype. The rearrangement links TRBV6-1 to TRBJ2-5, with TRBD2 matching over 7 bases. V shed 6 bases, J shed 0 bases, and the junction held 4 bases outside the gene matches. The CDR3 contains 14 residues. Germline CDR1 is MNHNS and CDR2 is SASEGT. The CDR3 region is CASRPSGNQETQYF. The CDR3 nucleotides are TGTGCCAGCAGGCCAAGCGGGAACCAAGAGACCCAGTACTTC.

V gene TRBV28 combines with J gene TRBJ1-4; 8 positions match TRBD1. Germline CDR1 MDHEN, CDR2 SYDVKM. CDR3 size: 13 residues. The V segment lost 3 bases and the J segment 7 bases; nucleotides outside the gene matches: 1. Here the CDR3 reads CASSFQGAEKLFF. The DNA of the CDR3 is TGTGCCAGCAGTTTCCAGGGGGCTGAAAAACTGTTTTTT.

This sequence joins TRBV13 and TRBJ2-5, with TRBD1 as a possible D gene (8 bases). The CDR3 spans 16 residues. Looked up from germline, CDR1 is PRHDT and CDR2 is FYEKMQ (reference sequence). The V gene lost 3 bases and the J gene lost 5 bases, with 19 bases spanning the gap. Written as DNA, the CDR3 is TGTGCCAGCAGCTTTCAGGGGGCGGGAGATTGGGAGACCCAGTACTTC. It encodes CASSFQGAGDWETQYF.

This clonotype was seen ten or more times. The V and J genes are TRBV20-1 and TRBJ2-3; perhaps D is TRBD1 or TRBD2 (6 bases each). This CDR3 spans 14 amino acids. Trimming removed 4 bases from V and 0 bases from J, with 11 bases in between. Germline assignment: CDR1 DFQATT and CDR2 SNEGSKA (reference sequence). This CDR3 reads CSAMRGASTDTQYF. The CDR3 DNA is TGCAGTGCTATGAGGGGGGCTAGCACAGATACGCAGTATTTT.

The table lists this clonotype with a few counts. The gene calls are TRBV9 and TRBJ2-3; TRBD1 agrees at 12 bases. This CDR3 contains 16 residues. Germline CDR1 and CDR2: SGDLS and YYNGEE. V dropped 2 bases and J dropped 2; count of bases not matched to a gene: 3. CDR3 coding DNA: TGTGCCAGCAGCGTGGGGACAGGGGGCAACACAGATACGCAGTATTTT. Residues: CASSVGTGGNTDTQYF.

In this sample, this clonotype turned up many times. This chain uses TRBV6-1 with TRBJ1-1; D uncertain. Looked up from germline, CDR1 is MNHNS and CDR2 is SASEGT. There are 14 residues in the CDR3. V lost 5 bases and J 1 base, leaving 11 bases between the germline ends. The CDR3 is CASSPPGKNTEAFF. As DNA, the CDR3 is TGTGCCAGCAGTCCCCCCGGGAAGAACACTGAAGCTTTCTTT.

Here the CDR3 DNA reads TGTGCCAGCAGCCTCACAGTGGGACCTGGAAACACCATATATTTT. Its translation: CASSLTVGPGNTIYF. The rearrangement links TRBV5-5 to TRBJ1-3; D possibly corresponds to TRBD1 (5 bases). The CDR3 contains 15 residues. Germline V lookup: CDR1 SGHKS, CDR2 YYEKEE (reference sequence). Trimming cost V 4 bases and J 2 bases, with 13 bases left between them.

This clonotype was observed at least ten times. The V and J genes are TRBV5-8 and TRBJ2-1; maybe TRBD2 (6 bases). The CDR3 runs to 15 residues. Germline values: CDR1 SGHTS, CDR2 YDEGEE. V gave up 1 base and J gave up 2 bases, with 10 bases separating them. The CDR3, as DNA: TGTGCCAGCAGCTTGCGGGGGATGACCTACAATGAGCAGTTCTTC. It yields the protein CASSLRGMTYNEQFF.

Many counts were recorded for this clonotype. CDR3 in DNA: TGTGCCATCAGTGGCGAGGGGATAGCCACTGAAGCTTTCTTT. Its translation is CAISGEGIATEAFF. The chain carries TRBV10-3 and TRBJ1-1, with D perhaps TRBD1 (5 bases). The V and J ends lost 4 bases and 4 bases respectively, with 13 bases between them. The CDR3 sequence is 14 residues long. CDR1 is ENHRY and CDR2 is SYGVKD in the germline V gene.

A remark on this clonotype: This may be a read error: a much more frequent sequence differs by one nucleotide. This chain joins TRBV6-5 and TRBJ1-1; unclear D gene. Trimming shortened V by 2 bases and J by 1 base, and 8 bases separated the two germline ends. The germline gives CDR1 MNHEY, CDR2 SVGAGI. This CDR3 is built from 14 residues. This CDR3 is CASSYPDTNTEAFF. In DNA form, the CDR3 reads TGTGCCAGCAGTTACCCGGATACGAACACTGAAGCTTTCTTT.

In nucleotides, the CDR3 is TGTGCCAGCAGCTCCACAGTGAAGAGAGCAGATACGCAGTATTTT. Translation gives CASSSTVKRADTQYF. This sequence joins TRBV7-9 and TRBJ2-3; unclear D gene. The germline V gene has CDR1 SEHNR and CDR2 FQNEAQ (reference sequence). The CDR3 length is 15 residues. The V end lost 4 bases, the J end lost 4 bases, and 15 bases lay between the germline ends.

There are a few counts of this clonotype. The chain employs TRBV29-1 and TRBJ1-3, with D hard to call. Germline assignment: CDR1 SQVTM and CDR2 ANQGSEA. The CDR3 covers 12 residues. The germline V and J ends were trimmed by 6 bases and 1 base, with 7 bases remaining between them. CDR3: CSVRNSGNTIYF. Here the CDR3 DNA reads TGCAGCGTCCGTAATTCTGGAAACACCATATATTTT.

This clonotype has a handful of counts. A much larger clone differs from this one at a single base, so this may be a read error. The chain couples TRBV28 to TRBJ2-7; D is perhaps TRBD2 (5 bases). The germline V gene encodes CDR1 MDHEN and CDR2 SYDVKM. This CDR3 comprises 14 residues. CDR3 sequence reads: CASSSGLFPYERYF. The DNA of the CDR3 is TGTGCCAGCAGTTCCGGACTGTTTCCCTACGAGCGGTACTTC.

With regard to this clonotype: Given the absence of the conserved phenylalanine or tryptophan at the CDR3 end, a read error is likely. The DNA for the CDR3 is TGTGCCAGCTCACCGCCCGGGACAGGAGAGACCCTCTATGGCTACACCCTC. It is translated as CASSPPGTGETLYGYTL. The chain has TRBV18 and TRBJ1-2, with TRBD1 identical over 8 bases. The germline CDR1 and CDR2 sequences are KGHSH and LQKENI. The CDR3 sequence is 17 residues long. Germline trimming cut 3 bases from V and 4 bases from J; bases unmatched to any gene: 13.

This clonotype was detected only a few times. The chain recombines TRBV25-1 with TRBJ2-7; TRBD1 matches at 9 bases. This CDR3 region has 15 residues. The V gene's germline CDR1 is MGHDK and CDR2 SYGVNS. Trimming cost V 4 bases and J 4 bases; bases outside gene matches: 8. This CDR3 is CASSGSGDRVYEQYF. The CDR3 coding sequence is TGTGCCAGCAGTGGCTCGGGGGACAGGGTATACGAGCAGTACTTC.

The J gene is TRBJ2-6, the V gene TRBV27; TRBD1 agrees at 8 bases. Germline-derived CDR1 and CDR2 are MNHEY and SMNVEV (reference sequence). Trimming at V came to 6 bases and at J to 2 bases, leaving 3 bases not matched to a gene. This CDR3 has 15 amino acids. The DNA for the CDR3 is TGTGCCAGCAGGTACAGGGGGGCTGGGGCCAACGTCCTGACTTTC. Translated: CASRYRGAGANVLTF.

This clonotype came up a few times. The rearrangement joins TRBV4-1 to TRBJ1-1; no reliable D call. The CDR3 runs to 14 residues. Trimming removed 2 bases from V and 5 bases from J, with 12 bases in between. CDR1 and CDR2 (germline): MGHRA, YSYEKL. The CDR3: CASSQPREGTEAFF. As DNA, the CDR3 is TGCGCCAGCAGCCAACCGCGCGAGGGAACTGAAGCTTTCTTT.

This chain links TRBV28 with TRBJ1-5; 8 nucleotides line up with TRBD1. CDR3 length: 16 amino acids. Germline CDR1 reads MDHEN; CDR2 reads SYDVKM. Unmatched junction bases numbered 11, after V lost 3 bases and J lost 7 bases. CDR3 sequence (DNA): TGTGCCAGCAGTTTTGTTGGACAGGGAAGGGGGCAGCCCCAGCATTTT. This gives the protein CASSFVGQGRGQPQHF.

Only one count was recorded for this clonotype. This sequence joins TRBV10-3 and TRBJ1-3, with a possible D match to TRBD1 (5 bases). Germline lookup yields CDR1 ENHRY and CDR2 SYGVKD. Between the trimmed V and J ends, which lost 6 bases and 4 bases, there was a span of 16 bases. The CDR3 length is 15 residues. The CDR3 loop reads CAISLWDVPGNTIYF. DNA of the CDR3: TGTGCCATCAGCCTCTGGGACGTCCCAGGAAACACCATATATTTT.

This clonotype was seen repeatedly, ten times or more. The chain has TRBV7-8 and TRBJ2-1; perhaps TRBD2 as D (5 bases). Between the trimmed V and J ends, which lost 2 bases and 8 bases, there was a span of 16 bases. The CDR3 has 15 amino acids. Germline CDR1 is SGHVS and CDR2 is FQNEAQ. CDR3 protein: CASSLRGLQADEQFF. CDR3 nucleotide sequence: TGTGCCAGCAGCTTACGAGGACTCCAGGCCGATGAGCAGTTCTTC.

The DNA for the CDR3 is TGCGCCAGCAGCCTGCTGGGAGCGGGGGGTTACAATGAGCAGTTCTTC. The encoded protein is CASSLLGAGGYNEQFF. The chain employs TRBV5-1 and TRBJ2-1, with 9 positions matching TRBD2. Germline V lookup: CDR1 SGHRS, CDR2 YFSETQ. The ends lost 4 bases at V and 4 bases at J; junction bases unmatched: 9. The CDR3 length is 16 residues.

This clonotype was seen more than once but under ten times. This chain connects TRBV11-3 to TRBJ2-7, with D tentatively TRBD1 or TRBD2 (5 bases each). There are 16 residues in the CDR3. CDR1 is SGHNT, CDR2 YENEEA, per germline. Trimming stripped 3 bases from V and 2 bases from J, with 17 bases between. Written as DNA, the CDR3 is TGTGCCAGCAGCTTGGGACCCAGGGATAGGGCCTACGAGCAGTACTTC. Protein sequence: CASSLGPRDRAYEQYF.

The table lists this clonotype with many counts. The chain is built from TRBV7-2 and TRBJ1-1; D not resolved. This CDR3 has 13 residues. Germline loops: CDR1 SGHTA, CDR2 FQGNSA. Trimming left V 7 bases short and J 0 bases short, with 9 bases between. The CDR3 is CASTKKLNTEAFF. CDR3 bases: TGTGCCAGCACGAAAAAACTGAACACTGAAGCTTTCTTT.

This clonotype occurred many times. CDR3 nucleotide sequence: TGTGCCAGCAGCCAAGATGCAGGGGTGACAGATACGCAGTATTTT. Its translation is CASSQDAGVTDTQYF. This sequence joins TRBV4-2 and TRBJ2-3; tentative D call: TRBD1 (6 bases). This CDR3 has 15 residues. From germline, CDR1 is LGHNA and CDR2 YNFKEQ. V dropped 0 bases and J dropped 3 bases, with 10 bases sitting between them.

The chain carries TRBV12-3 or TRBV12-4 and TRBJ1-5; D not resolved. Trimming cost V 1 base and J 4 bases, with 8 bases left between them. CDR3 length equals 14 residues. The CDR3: CASSLGSLNQPQHF. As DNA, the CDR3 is TGTGCCAGCAGTTTAGGGAGCCTTAATCAGCCCCAGCATTTT.

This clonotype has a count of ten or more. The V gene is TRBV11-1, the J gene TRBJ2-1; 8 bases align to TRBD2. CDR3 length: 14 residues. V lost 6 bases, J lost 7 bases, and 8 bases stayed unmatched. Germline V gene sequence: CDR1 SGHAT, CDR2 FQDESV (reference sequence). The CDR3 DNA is TGTGCCAGCAGGCGACAGCGGGAGACGAATGAGCAGTTCTTC. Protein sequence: CASRRQRETNEQFF.